This is a list of T cell receptor beta chains from one sample in a study of blood T cell repertoires in COVID-19. Produced via immunoSEQ multiplex PCR; TCRdb's table is partial and in-frame only. The sample has under 150,000 clones, around four fifths seen once. The sequencing sample was made of peripheral blood. Receptor source: a woman aged 40 to 49 with active or convalescent COVID-19. Each CDR3 is given with its conserved first and last residue. A D gene is named only where the DNA matches it firmly. A row's size may be missing; if present it is once, few, many or a size class.

once	TRBV18	TRBD2	TRBJ2-3	TGTGCCAGCTCAGTTGGACTAGCGGAGGTAAATACGCAGTATTTT	CASSVGLAEVNTQYF
NA	TRBV28	TRBD1	TRBJ2-7	TGTGCCAGCAGTTTATCCGTCGGGCGCGCGGACAGGGGAGGGGAGCAGTACTTC	CASSLSVGRADRGGEQYF
NA	TRBV28	NA	TRBJ1-3	TGTGCCAGCAGTTTTGACGGGACATTTGGAAACACCATATATTTT	CASSFDGTFGNTIYF
NA	TRBV7-8	NA	TRBJ2-2	TGTGCCAGCAGCCCCACTGTTGGACAGAACACCGGGGAGCTGTTTTTT	CASSPTVGQNTGELFF
few	TRBV9	NA	TRBJ2-1	TGTGCCAGCAGCGCCGGGACTCTGGCTTACAATGAGCAGTTCTTC	CASSAGTLAYNEQFF
NA	TRBV6-5	NA	TRBJ2-1	TGTGCCAGCAGTTACTCCGTGGGACTTTACAATGAGCAGTTCTTC	CASSYSVGLYNEQFF
few	TRBV24-1	NA	TRBJ2-1	TGTGCCACCAGTGATTTGGGGTCCCAATCGGCCAATCCGGGGCAGTTCTTC	CATSDLGSQSANPGQFF
NA	TRBV27	TRBD1	TRBJ1-2	TGTGCCAGCAGTGGGCAGGGACAGGGCCCTCCTCTCTATGGCTACACCTTC	CASSGQGQGPPLYGYTF
NA	TRBV5-1	TRBD1	TRBJ1-5	TGCGCCAGCAGCTGGGGACAGGGAAATAGCAATCAGCCCCAGCATTTT	CASSWGQGNSNQPQHF
NA	TRBV28	TRBD1	TRBJ2-7	TGTGCCAGCAGTTCCCGGGGACAGGGAGCGCGCTACGAGCAGTACTTC	CASSSRGQGARYEQYF
NA	TRBV5-1	TRBD1	TRBJ1-5	TGCGCCAGCAGCAAGACAGGGAACAATCAGCCCCAGCATTTT	CASSKTGNNQPQHF
NA	TRBV15	NA	TRBJ2-5	TGTGCCACCAGCAGAGGCGGGCGTCCGGGGGTAGAGACCCAGTACTTC	CATSRGGRPGVETQYF